This T cell receptor beta chain was obtained from a study of human T cells and chemical hapten exposure. The library tagged individual cDNA molecules with unique molecular identifiers. Each CDR3 protein is one row after TCRdb ran MiXCR on the RACE reads. The sample yields 65,000 to 95,000 distinct CDR3 sequences, 6.6% seen once. The sample's time point: patch test 2, 6 weeks after DPC sensitization. Treatment indicated: therapeutic diphenylcyclopropenone sensitization with weekly scalp DPC. This CDR3 contains 11 residues. Germline V gives CDR1 DFQATT, CDR2 SNEGSKA (reference sequence). Trimming shortened V by 3 bases and J by 7 bases, and 9 bases separated the two germline ends. This clonotype occurred a few times.

The J gene is TRBJ1-1, the V gene TRBV20-1, with D perhaps TRBD1 (5 bases). This material consisted of whole blood, taken in connection with sensitization to the hapten diphenylcyclopropenone (DPC). The receptor was derived from a woman aged 25 to 39 with alopecia areata. Some clones in this sample may be carry-over from other donors' samples. CDR3 sequence reads: CSASGGVEAFF. DNA of the CDR3: TGCAGTGCTAGTGGGGGGGTTGAAGCTTTCTTT.